This paragraph reports one T cell receptor (beta chain). Its antigen target is currently unknown. Base qualities are not recorded, but no much larger clone differs from it by a single base. Each collaborating institution followed its own protocols to collect whole blood in K2EDTA tubes. Collaborator samples were shipped for TCRbeta analysis as frozen whole blood, isolated PBMCs, or DNA extracted from either sample type. TCRbeta CDR3 regions were amplified from genomic DNA by means of the immunoSEQ Assay, a bias-controlled multiplex PCR. On the authors' methods: Nucleated cell counts per sample were estimated from amplification of reference gene primers within the assay. To quantify the absolute abundance of each unique TCRbeta CDR3 rearrangement, sequence reads were collapsed and filtered. For each sample, productive Simpson clonality was calculated by taking the square root of Simpson's diversity index across productive rearrangements. Not all clones reach the TCRdb copy of this immuneACCESS table, which keeps in-frame sequences only. Checked studies attribute under half of the gap to unresolved V genes and leave the rest unexplained. The D gene and trimming were derived from the DNA, and the V and J assignments and clone size from that table. For this sample the table gives around 150,000 clones, of which 87% were detected only once. The ten largest account for under 3% of the sample.

The data were taken from a study of blood T cell repertoires in COVID-19 (dated by TCRdb to about 2020). Background on the whole study: Samples covering the acute and convalescent phases of COVID-19 were provided by collaborators in the United States, Italy and Spain. The prospective study material was composed of cDNA or gDNA derived from T cells, B-cell-depleted T cells, or PBMCs. The dataset comprised deeply sampled blood TCRbeta repertoires from subjects exposed to, actively infected with, or recovered from COVID-19. A freely available public database, intended as a resource for researchers studying the immune response to SARS-CoV-2, is where the repertoires were released. The samples were drawn from two sources: the first 160 participants of the ongoing ImmuneRACE study, and over 1,000 subjects contributed by 6 global collaborators. A de-identified subject ID, COVID-19 status, age in years and sex were almost always included in the sample metadata. Where HLA class I and class II types were available, the types were taken from metadata supplied by the sample provider, not from assay-based typing.

Results the study describes overall, beyond this receptor: Clinical and demographic metadata were provided uncurated, with the amount varying by source and participant.

For CDR1 and CDR2, the germline V gene lists KGHSH and LQKENI. V loses 4 bases of germline sequence and J loses 2 bases, and the interval between the two ends is 7 bases. The CDR3 contains 13 residues, cysteine and phenylalanine counted. Only CDR3 DNA remains: 39 bases, in frame from the first base. In this chain, TRBV18 is recombined with TRBJ2-3; the D gene is unclear. The clonotype was recovered from a man aged 45-60 years with active COVID-19. The sequencing sample was made of peripheral blood. For the CDR3, the sequence is CASSRDFTDTQYF. The bases read TGTGCCAGCTCACGAGACTTCACAGATACGCAGTATTTT.